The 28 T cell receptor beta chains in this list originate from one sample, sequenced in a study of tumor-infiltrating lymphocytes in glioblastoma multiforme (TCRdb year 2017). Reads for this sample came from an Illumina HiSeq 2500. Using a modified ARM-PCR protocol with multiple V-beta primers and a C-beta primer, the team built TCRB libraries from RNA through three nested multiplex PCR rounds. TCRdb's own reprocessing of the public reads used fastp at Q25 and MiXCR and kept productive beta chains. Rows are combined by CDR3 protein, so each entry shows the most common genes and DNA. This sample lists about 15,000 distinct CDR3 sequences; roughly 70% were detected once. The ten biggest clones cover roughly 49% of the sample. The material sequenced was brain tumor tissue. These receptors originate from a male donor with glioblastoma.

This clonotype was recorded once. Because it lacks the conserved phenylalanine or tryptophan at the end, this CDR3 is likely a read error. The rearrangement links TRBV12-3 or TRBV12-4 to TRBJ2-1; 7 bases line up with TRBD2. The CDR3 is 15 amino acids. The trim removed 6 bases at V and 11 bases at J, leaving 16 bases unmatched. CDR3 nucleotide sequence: TGTGCCAGCAGCTCCAGGGAGGGGATCTGGGATAAGCAGTTCTAC. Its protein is CASSSREGIWDKQFY.

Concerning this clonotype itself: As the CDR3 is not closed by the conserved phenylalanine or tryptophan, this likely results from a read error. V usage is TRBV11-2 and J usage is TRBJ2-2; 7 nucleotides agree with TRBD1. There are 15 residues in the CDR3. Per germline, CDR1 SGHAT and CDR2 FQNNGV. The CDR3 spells CVSSLIQGHTGELFS. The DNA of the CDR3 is TGTGTCAGCAGCTTAATACAGGGGCACACCGGGGAGCTGTTTTCT.

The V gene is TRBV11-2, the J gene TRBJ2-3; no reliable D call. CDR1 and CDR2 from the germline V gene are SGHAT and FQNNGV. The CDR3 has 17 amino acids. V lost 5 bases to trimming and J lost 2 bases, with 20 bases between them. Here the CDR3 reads CASSLGPADTNTDTQYF. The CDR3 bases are TGTGCCAGCAGCCTAGGTCCTGCAGACACTAACACAGATACGCAGTATTTT.

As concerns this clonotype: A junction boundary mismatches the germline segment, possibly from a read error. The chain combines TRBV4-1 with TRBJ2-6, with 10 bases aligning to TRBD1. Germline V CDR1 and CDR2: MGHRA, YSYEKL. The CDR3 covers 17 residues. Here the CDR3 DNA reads TGCGCCAGCAGCCAAGAGGGACAGGGGTCTTGGGCTAACGTCCTGACCTTC. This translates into CASSQEGQGSWANVLTF.

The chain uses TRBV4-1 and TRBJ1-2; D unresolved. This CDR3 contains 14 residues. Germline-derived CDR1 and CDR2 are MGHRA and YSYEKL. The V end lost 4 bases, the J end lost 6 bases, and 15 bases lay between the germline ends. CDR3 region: CASSPWARPDGYTF. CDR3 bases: TGCGCCAGCAGCCCCTGGGCGAGACCAGATGGCTACACCTTC.

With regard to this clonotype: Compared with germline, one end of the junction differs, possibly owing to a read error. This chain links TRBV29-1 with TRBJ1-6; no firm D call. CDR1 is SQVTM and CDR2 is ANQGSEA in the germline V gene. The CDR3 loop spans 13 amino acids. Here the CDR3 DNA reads TGCAGCGTTGCCAGGTACAGAGAATCACCCCCCCTCTTT. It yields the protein CSVARYRESPPLF. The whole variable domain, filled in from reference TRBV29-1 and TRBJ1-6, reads SAVISQKPSRDICQRGTSLTIQCQVDSQVTMMFWYRQQPGQSLTLIATANQGSEATYESGFVIDKFPISRPNLTFSTLTVSNMSPEDSSIYLCSVARYRESPPLFGNGTRLTVT.

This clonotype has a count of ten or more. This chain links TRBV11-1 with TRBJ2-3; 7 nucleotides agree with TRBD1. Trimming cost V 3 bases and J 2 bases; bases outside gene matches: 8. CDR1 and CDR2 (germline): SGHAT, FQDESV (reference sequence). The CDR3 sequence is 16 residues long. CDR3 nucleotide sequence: TGTGCCAGCAGCTTTTTCGGACAGGTAGACACAGATACGCAGTATTTT. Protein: CASSFFGQVDTDTQYF.

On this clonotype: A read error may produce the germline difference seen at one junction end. The CDR3 reads CASSPAQGDPEGTQYF. The CDR3 nucleotides read TGCGCCAGCAGCCCGGCACAGGGAGATCCCGAAGGGACGCAGTATTTT. The chain carries TRBV11-3 and TRBJ2-3, with D tentatively TRBD1 (6 bases). The germline CDR1 and CDR2 sequences are SGHNT and YENEEA. This CDR3 is built from 16 residues.

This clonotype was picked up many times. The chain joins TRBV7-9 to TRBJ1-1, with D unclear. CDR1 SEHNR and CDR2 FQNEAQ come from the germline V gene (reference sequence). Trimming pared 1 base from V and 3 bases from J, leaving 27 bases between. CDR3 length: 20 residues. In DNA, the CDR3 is TGTGCCAGCAGCTTAGGCGGGTTTAGGGAGGTCCCATCGGGCGACACTGAAGCTTTCTTT. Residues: CASSLGGFREVPSGDTEAFF.

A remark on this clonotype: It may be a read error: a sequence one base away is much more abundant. Here the CDR3 reads CVTSRERGVYEQYF. As DNA, the CDR3 is TGTGTCACCAGTCGAGAGCGGGGAGTCTACGAGCAGTACTTC. The chain is built from TRBV24-1 and TRBJ2-7, with 7 bases lining up with TRBD2. CDR1 KGHDR and CDR2 SFDVKD come from the germline V gene. This CDR3 comprises 14 residues.

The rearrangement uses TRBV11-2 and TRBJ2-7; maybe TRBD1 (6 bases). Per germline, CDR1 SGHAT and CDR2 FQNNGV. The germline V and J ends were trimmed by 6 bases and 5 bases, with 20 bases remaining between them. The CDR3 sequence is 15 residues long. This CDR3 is CASSSPGAGVHEQYF. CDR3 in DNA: TGTGCCAGCAGTTCCCCCGGGGCAGGGGTCCACGAGCAGTACTTC.

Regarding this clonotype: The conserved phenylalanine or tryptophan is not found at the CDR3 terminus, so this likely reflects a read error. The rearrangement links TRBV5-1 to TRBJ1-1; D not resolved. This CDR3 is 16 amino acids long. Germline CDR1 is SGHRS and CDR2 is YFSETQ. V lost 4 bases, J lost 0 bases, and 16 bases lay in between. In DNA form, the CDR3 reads TGCGCCAGCAGCGCCGGAGAGGGCTCCGTGAACACTGAAGCTTTCCTT. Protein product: CASSAGEGSVNTEAFL.

CDR3 sequence reads: CASSYFASGEGYEQYF. In DNA, the CDR3 is TGTGCCAGCAGTTACTTCGCTAGCGGGGAGGGTTACGAGCAGTACTTC. The V call is TRBV6-2 or TRBV6-3, the J call TRBJ2-7; 9 nucleotides match TRBD2. The CDR3 has 16 residues. V trimming: 1 base; J trimming: 4 bases; junction bases outside the gene matches: 8. Germline V CDR1 and CDR2: MNHEY, SVGEGT.

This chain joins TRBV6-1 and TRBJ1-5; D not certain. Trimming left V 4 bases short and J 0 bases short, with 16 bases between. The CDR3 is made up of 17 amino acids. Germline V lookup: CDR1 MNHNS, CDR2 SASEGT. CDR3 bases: TGTGCCAGCAGTGGTAAGACGGGAACATATAGCAATCAGCCCCAGCATTTT. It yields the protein CASSGKTGTYSNQPQHF.

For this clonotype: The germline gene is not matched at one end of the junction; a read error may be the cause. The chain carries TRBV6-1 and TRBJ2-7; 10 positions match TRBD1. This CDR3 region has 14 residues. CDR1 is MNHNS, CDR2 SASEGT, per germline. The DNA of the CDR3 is TGTGCTAGCAGTAGGACAGGGGGATCCTACGAGCAGCACTTC. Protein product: CASSRTGGSYEQHF.

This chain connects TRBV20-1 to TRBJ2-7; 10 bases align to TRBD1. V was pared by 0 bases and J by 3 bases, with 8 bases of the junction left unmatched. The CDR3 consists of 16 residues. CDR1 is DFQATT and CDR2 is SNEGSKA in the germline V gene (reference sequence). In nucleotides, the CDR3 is TGCAGTGCTAGAGACCTCGGACAGGGGGATTACTACGAGCAGTACTTC. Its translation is CSARDLGQGDYYEQYF.

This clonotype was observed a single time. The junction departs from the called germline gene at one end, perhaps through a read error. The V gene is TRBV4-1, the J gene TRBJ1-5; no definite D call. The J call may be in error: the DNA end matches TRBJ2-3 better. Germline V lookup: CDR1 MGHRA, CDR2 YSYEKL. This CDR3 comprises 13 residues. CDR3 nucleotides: TGCGCCAGCCGCCAAGAGCGAGATCAACCCCAGTATTTT. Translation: CASRQERDQPQYF.

CDR3 loop: CSAATSGTYNEQFF. CDR3 nucleotide sequence: TGCAGTGCTGCGACTAGCGGGACCTACAATGAGCAGTTCTTC. The chain employs TRBV20-1 and TRBJ2-1, with 11 bases identical to TRBD2. Trimming took 5 bases from V and 2 from J; bases not matched to a gene: 2. This CDR3 is built from 14 residues. Germline CDR1 is DFQATT and CDR2 is SNEGSKA (reference sequence).

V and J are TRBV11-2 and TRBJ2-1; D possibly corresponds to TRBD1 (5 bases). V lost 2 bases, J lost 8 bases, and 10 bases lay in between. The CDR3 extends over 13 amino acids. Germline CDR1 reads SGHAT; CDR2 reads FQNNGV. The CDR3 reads CASSLSRVYEQFF. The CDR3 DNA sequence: TGTGCCAGCAGCTTAAGCAGGGTCTATGAGCAGTTCTTC.

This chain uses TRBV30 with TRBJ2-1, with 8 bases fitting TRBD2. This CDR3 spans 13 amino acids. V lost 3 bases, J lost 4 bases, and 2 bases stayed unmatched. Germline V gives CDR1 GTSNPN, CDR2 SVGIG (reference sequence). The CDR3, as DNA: TGTGCCTGGAGATTAGCGGGGTACAATGAGCAGTTCTTC. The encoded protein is CAWRLAGYNEQFF.

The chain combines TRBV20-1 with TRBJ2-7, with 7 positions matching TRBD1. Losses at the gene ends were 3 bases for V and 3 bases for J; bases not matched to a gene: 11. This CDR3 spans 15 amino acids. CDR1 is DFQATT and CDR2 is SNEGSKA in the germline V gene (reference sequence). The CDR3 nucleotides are TGCAGTGCTAGTGTGGTAGGGGGCATTATCTACGAGCAGTACTTC. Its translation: CSASVVGGIIYEQYF.

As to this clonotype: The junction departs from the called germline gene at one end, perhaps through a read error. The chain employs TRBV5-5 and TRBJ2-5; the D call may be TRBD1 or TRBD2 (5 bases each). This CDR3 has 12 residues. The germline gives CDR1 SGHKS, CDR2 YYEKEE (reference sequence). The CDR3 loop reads CSSSLGDDTQYF. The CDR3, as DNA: TGTTCCAGCAGCTTGGGGGACGATACCCAGTACTTC.

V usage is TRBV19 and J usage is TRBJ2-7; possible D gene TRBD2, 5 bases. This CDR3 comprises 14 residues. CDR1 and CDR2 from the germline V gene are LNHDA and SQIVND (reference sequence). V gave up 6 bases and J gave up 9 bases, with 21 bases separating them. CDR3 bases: TGTGCCAGTAGCCGAGACGGTGGGAGCGCGGTGCAGTACTTC. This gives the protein CASSRDGGSAVQYF. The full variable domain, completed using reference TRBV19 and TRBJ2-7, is DGGITQSPKYLFRKEGQNVTLSCEQNLNHDAMYWYRQDPGQGLRLIYYSQIVNDFQKGDIAEGYSVSREKKESFPLTVTSAQKNPTAFYLCASSRDGGSAVQYFGPGTRLTVT.

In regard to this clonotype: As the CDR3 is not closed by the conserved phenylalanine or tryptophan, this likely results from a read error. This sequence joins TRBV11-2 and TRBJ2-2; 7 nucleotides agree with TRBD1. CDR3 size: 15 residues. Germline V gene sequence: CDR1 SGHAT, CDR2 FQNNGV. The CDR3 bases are TGTGTCAGCAGCTTAGTACAGGGGCACACCGGGAAGCTGTTTTAT. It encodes CVSSLVQGHTGKLFY.

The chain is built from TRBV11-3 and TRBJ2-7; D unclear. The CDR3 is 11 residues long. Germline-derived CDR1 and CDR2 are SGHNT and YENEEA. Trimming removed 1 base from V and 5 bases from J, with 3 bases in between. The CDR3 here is CASSLGDEQYF. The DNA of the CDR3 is TGTGCCAGCAGCTTAGGGGACGAGCAGTACTTC.

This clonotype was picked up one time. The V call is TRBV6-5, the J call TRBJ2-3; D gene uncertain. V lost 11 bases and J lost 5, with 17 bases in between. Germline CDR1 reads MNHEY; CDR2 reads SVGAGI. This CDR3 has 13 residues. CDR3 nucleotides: TGTGCCCGCTGCCAAGTTACGGGAGATACGCAGTATTTT. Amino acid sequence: CARCQVTGDTQYF.

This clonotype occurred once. CDR3 amino acids: CESTDETSGSDTQYF. DNA of the CDR3: TGTGAAAGCACCGACGAGACTAGCGGGAGTGATACGCAGTATTTT. The genes are TRBV7-9 and TRBJ2-3; 12 bases match TRBD2. Per germline, CDR1 SEHNR and CDR2 FQNEAQ (reference sequence). This CDR3 has 15 amino acids.

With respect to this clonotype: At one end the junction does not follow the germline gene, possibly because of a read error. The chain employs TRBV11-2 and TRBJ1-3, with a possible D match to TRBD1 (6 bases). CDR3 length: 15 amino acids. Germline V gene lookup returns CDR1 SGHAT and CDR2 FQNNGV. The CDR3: CASSTGTPSGSTIYF. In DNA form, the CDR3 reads TGTGCCAGCAGCACAGGGACACCCTCTGGAAGCACCATATATTTT.